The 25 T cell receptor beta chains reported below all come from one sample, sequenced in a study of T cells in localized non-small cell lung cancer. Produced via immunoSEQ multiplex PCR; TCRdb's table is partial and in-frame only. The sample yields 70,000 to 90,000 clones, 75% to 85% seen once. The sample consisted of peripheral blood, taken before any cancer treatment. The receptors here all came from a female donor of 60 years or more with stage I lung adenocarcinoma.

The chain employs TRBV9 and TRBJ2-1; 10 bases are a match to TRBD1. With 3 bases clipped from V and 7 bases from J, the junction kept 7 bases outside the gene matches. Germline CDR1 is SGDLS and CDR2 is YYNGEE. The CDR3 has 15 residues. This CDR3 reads CASSGGQGMGNEQFF. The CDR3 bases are TGTGCCAGCAGCGGGGGACAGGGGATGGGAAATGAGCAGTTCTTC.

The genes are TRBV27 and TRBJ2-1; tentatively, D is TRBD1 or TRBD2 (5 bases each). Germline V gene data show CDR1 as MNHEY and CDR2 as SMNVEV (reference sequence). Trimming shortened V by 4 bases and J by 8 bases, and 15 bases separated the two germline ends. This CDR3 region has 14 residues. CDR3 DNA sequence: TGTGCCAGCAGTTCCCCCGCTCGAGGGGATGAGCAGTTCTTC. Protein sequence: CASSSPARGDEQFF.

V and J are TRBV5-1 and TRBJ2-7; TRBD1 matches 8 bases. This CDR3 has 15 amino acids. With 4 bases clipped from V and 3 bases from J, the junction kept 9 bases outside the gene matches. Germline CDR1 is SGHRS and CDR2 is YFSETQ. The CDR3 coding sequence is TGCGCCAGCAGCCCCACCGGGACAGGATACTACGAGCAGTACTTC. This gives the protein CASSPTGTGYYEQYF.

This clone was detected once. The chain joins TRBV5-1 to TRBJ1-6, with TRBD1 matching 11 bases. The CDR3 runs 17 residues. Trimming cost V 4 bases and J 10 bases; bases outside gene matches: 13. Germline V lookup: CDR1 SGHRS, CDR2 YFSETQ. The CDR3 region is CASSPGTGGALRSPLHF. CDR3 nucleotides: TGCGCCAGCAGCCCAGGGACAGGGGGGGCCTTACGGTCACCCCTCCACTTT.

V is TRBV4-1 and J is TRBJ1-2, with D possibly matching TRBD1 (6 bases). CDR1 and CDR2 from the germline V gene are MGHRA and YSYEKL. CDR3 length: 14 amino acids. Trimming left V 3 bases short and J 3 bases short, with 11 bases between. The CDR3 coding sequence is TGCGCCAGCAGCCACGGGGGGGCTCACTATGGCTACACCTTC. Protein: CASSHGGAHYGYTF.

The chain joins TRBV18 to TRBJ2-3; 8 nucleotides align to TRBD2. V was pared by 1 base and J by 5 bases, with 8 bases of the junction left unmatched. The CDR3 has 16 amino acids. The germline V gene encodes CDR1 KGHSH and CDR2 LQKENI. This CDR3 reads CASSPRSARGGDTQYF. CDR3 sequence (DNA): TGTGCCAGCTCACCACGGTCGGCCCGGGGGGGAGATACGCAGTATTTT.

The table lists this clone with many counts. CDR3 DNA: TGTGCCAGCAGCTTAGCTACGGGGACACCCTTCGGCTACACCTTC. This sequence encodes CASSLATGTPFGYTF. V is TRBV7-9 and J is TRBJ1-2, with D possibly TRBD1 on 6 matching bases. Trimming cost V 0 bases and J 8 bases, with 16 bases left between them. Germline CDR1 and CDR2: SEHNR and FQNEAQ (reference sequence). The CDR3 totals 15 residues.

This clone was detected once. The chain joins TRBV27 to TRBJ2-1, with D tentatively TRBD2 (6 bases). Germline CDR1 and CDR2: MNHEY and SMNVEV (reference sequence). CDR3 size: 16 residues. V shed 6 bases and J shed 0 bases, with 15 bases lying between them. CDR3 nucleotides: TGTGCCAGCAGGGAAGGGACTTCCAGCTCCTACAATGAGCAGTTCTTC. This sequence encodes CASREGTSSSYNEQFF.

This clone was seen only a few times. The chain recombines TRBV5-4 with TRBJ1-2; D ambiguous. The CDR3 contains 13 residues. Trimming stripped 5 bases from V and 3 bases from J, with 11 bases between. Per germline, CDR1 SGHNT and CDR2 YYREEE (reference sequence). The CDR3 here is CASRQTIDYGYTF. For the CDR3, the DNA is TGTGCCAGCAGGCAGACAATTGACTATGGCTACACCTTC.

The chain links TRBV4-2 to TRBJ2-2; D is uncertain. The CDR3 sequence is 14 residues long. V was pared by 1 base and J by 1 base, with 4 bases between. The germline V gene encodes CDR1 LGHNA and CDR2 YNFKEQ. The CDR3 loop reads CASSQARNTGELFF. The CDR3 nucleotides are TGTGCCAGCAGCCAAGCACGGAACACCGGGGAGCTGTTTTTT.

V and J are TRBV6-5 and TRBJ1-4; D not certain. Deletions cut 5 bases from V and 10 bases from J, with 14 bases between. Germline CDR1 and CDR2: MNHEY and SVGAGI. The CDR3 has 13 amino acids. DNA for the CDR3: TGTGCCAGCAGTAACCCGCCCCCTGGAAAACTGTTTTTT. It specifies CASSNPPPGKLFF.

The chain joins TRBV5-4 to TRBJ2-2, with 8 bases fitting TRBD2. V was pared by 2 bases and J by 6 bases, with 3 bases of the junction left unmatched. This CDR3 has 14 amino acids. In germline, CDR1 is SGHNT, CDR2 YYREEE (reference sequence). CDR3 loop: CASSFLSGAGELFF. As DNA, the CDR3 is TGTGCCAGCAGCTTCCTTAGCGGGGCCGGGGAGCTGTTTTTT. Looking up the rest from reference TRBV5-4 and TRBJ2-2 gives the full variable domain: ETGVTQSPTHLIKTRGQQVTLRCSSQSGHNTVSWYQQALGQGPQFIFQYYREEENGRGNFPPRFSGLQFPNYSSELNVNALELDDSALYLCASSFLSGAGELFFGEGSRLTVL.

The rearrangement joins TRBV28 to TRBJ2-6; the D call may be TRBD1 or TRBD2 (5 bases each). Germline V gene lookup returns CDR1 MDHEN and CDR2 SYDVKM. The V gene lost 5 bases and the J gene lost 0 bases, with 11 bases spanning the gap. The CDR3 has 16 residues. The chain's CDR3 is CASSGTDNSGANVLTF. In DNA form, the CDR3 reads TGTGCCAGCAGTGGGACGGATAACTCTGGGGCCAACGTCCTGACTTTC.

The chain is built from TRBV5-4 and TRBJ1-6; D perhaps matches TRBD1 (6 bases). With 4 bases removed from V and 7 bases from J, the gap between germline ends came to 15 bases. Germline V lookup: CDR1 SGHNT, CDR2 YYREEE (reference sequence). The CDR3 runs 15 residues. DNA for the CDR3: TGTGCCAGCAGCCAGCAGGGGAGGGAGAATTCACCCCTCCACTTT. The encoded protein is CASSQQGRENSPLHF.

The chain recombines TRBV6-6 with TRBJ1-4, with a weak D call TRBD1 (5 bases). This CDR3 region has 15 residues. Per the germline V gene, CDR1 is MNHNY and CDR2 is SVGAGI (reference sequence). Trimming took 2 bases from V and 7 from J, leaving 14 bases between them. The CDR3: CASSYLGTQGEKLFF. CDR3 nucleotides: TGTGCCAGCAGTTACCTCGGGACTCAGGGTGAAAAACTGTTTTTT.

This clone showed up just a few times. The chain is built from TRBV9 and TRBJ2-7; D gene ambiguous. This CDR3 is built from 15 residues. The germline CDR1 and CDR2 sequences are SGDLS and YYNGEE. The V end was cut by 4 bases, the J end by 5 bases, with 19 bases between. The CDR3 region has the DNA TGTGCCAGCAGCCCTGAGTGGGTTATCGGGCACGAGCAGTACTTC. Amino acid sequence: CASSPEWVIGHEQYF.

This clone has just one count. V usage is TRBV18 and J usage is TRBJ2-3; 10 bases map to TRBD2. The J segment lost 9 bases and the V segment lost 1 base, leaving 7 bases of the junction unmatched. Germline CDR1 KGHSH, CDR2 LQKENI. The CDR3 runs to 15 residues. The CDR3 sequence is CASSPQVTSGETQYF. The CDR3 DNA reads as TGTGCCAGCTCACCACAAGTAACTAGCGGGGAGACGCAGTATTTT.

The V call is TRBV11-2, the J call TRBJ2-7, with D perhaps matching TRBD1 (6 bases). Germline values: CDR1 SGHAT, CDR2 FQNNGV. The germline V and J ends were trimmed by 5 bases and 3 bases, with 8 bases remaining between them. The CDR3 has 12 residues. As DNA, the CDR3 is TGTGCCAGCAGCCAGACAGGCTACGAGCAGTACTTC. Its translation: CASSQTGYEQYF.

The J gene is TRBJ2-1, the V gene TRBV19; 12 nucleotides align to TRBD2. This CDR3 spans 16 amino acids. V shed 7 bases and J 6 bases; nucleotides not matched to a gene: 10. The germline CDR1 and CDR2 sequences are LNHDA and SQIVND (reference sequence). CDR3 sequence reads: CASTPSGGARVNEQFF. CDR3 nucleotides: TGTGCCAGTACGCCTAGCGGGGGGGCCCGGGTCAATGAGCAGTTCTTC.

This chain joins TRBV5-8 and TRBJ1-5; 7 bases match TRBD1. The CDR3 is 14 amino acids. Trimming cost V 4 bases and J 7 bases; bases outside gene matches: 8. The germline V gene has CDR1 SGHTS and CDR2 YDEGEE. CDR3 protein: CASSVEGAGQPQHF. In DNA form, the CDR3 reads TGTGCCAGCAGCGTCGAGGGGGCAGGACAGCCCCAGCATTTT. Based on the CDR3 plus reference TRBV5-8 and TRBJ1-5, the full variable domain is EAGVTQSPTHLIKTRGQQATLRCSPISGHTSVYWYQQALGLGLQFLLWYDEGEERNRGNFPPRFSGRQFPNYSSELNVNALELEDSALYLCASSVEGAGQPQHFGDGTRLSIL.

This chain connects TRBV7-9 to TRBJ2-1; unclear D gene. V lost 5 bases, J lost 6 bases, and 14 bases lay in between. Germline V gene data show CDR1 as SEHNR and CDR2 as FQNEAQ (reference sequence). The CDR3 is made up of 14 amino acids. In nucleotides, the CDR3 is TGTGCCAGCAGCCCCCTAAGGGTCTCCAATGAGCAGTTCTTC. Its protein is CASSPLRVSNEQFF.

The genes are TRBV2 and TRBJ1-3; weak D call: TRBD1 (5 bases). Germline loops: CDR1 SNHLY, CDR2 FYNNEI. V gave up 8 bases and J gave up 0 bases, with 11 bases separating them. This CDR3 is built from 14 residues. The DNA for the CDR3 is TGTGCCAGCCAAAGGGACGTCTCTGGAAACACCATATATTTT. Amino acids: CASQRDVSGNTIYF.

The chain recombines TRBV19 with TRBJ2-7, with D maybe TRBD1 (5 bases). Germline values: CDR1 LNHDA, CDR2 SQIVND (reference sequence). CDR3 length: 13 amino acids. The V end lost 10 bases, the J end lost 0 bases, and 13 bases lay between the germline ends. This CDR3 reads CATEDTSSYEQYF. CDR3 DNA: TGTGCCACCGAGGACACGAGCTCCTACGAGCAGTACTTC.

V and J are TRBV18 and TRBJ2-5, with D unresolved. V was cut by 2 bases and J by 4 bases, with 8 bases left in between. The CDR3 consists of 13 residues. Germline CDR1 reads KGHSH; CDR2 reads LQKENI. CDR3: CASSPGYGETQYF. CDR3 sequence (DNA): TGTGCCAGCTCACCAGGGTACGGAGAGACCCAGTACTTC.

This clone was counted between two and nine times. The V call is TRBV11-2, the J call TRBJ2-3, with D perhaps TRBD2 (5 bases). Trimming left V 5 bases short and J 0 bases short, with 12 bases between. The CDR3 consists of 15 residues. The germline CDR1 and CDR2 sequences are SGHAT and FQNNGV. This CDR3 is CASSPSRASTDTQYF. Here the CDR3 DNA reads TGTGCCAGCAGCCCCTCGAGGGCTAGCACAGATACGCAGTATTTT.